A selection of T cell receptor beta chains follows, all from one sample in a study of blood T cell repertoires in COVID-19. Clones were read by immunoSEQ multiplex PCR, and TCRdb kept only the in-frame ones, dropping some. The sample holds fewer than 120,000 clones, roughly 85% seen once. Sequencing input: peripheral blood. The receptor source for this set is a human donor in a cohort sampled during active COVID-19. Each CDR3 is given with its conserved first and last residue. D genes are given only for firm matches. The listing skips clone size in some rows; elsewhere it reads once, few, many or a size class.

CATSRVETGGYEQYF | TGTGCCACCAGCAGAGTTGAGACAGGGGGTTACGAGCAGTACTTC | TRBD1 | TRBV15 | once | TRBJ2-7
CASSLAGLAGGPRTDTQYF | TGTGCCAGCAGCTTAGCTGGACTAGCGGGAGGGCCGCGCACAGATACGCAGTATTTT | TRBD2 | TRBV5-4 | NA | TRBJ2-3
CASSGMSGTDNTEAFF | TGTGCCAGCAGTGGGATGAGTGGGACAGATAACACTGAAGCTTTCTTT | TRBD1 | TRBV11-3 | NA | TRBJ1-1
CASTLGGSNEKLFF | TGTGCCAGCACCCTGGGGGGGTCTAATGAAAAACTGTTTTTT | NA | TRBV4-2 | NA | TRBJ1-4
CAWSRSGNQPQHF | TGTGCCTGGAGTCGATCAGGGAATCAGCCCCAGCATTTT | NA | TRBV30 | NA | TRBJ1-5
CASSLSVRGVDGYTF | TGTGCCAGCAGCCTCTCCGTCAGGGGGGTCGATGGCTACACCTTC | TRBD1 | TRBV7-9 | NA | TRBJ1-2
CASSDLETGVETQYF | TGTGCCAGCAGTGATTTGGAGACAGGGGTTGAGACCCAGTACTTC | TRBD1 | TRBV2 | NA | TRBJ2-5
CASSSNRVYTEAFF | TGTGCCAGCAGTTCGAACAGGGTCTACACTGAAGCTTTCTTT | NA | TRBV6-5 | NA | TRBJ1-1
CATSSGLGRAGGRETQYF | TGTGCCACCAGCAGTGGCCTAGGGAGAGCGGGAGGGCGGGAGACCCAGTACTTC | TRBD2 | TRBV15 | NA | TRBJ2-5
CASSMTASLDIQYF | TGTGCCAGCAGCATGACGGCTAGCTTAGACATTCAGTACTTC | NA | TRBV11-2 | NA | TRBJ2-4
CASSHRLLAGGGETQYF | TGTGCCAGCAGCCATCGACTCTTAGCGGGAGGGGGGGAGACCCAGTACTTC | TRBD2 | TRBV3-1/TRBV3-2 | NA | TRBJ2-5